This T cell receptor (beta chain) is from a study of radiation and T cells in renal cell carcinoma. At the level of the study: Nephrectomy followed 15 Gy stereotactic body radiation by 4 weeks. Study-level results: In blood, top tumor clones expanded by 2 weeks, shrinking by 4.

Here immunoSEQ multiplex PCR was the method, and the copy in TCRdb shows in-frame clones only, minus some. The table shows 130,000 or so clones, with around four fifths occurring only once. V was clipped by 5 bases and J by 6 bases, with 15 bases between them. The CDR3 length is 14 residues. Germline CDR1 and CDR2: SEHNR and FQNEAQ (reference sequence). Time point noted: baseline pretreatment blood. Treatment specified: 15 Gy SBRT to primary tumor, nephrectomy 4 weeks later. The tumor was a clear cell renal cell carcinoma. A word on this clone: Its antigen is not known.

The chain employs TRBV7-9 and TRBJ2-3; D possibly corresponds to TRBD1 (5 bases). This specimen was blood, taken from a patient whose treatment included radiotherapy and nephrectomy. This sequence originates from a woman between 50 and 59 years old with renal cell carcinoma. The CDR3 region has the DNA TGTGCCAGCAGCCGTTGGCAGGGTGGGGATACGCAGTATTTT. This sequence encodes CASSRWQGGDTQYF.